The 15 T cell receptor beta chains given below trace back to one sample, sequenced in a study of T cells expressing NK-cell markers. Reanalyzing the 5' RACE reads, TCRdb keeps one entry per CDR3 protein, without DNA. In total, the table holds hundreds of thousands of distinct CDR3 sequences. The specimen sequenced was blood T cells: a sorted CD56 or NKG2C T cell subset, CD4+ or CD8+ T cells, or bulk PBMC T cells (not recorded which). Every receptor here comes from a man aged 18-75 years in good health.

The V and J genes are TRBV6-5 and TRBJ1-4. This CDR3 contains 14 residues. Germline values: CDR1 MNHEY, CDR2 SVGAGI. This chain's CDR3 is CASSYRRNDEKLFF.

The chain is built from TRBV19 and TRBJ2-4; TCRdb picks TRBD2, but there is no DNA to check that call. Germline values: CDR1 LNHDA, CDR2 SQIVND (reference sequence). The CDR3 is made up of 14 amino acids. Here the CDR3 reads CASSRGGGENIQYF.

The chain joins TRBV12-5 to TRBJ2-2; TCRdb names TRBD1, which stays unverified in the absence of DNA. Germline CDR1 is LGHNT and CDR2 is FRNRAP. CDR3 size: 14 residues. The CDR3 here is CASGRETGTGELFF.

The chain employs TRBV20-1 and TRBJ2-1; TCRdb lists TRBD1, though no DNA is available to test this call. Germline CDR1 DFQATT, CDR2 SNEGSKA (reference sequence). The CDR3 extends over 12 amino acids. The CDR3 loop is CSAPNRGQEQFF.

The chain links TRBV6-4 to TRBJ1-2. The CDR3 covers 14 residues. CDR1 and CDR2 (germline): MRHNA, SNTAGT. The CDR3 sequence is CASSDYAGGYGYTF.

CDR3 in amino acids: CASSLRGLSTGYTF. The chain couples TRBV12-3 or TRBV12-4 to TRBJ1-2. The length of the CDR3 is 14 residues.

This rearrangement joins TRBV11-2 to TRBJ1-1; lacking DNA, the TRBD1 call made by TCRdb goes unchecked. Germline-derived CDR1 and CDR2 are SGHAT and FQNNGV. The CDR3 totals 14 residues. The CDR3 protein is CAIKGGTANTEAFF. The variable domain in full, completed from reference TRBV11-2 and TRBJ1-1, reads EAGVAQSPRYKIIEKRQSVAFWCNPISGHATLYWYQQILGQGPKLLIQFQNNGVVDDSQLPKDRFSAERLKGVDSTLKIQPAKLEDSAVYLCAIKGGTANTEAFFGQGTRLTVV.

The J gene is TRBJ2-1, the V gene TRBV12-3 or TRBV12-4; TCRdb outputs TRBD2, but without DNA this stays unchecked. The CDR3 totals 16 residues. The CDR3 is CASRPKRGDSYNEQFF.

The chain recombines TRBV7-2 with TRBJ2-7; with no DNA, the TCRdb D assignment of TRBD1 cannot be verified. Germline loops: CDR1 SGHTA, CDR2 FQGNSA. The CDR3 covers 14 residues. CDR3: CASSVSRQGYEQYF.

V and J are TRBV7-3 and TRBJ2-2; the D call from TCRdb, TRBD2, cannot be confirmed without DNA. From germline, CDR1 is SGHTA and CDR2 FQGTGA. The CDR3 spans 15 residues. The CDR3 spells CASSPQGPNTGELFF.

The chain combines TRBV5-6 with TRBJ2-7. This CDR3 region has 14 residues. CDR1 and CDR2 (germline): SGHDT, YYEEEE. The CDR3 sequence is CASSGRVSSYEQYF.

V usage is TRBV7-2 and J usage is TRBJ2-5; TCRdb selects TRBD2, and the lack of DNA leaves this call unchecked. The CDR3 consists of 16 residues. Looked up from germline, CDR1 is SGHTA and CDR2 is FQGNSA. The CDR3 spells CASSLKLAVLQETQYF.

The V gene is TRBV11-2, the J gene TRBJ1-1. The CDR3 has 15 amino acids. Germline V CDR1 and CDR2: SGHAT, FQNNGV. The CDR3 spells CASSFRQDLNTEAFF. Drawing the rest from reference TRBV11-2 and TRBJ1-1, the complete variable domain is EAGVAQSPRYKIIEKRQSVAFWCNPISGHATLYWYQQILGQGPKLLIQFQNNGVVDDSQLPKDRFSAERLKGVDSTLKIQPAKLEDSAVYLCASSFRQDLNTEAFFGQGTRLTVV.

The CDR3 sequence is CASRTIIPGGLGEETQYF. The chain uses TRBV12-3 or TRBV12-4 and TRBJ2-5; TCRdb lists TRBD2, though no DNA is available to test this call. This CDR3 contains 18 residues.

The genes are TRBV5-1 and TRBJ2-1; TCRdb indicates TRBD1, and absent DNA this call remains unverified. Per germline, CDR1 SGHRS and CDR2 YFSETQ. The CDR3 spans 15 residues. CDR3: CASSLEARESHEQFF. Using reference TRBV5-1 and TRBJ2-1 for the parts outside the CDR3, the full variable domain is KAGVTQTPRYLIKTRGQQVTLSCSPISGHRSVSWYQQTPGQGLQFLFEYFSETQRNKGNFPGRFSGRQFSNSRSEMNVSTLELGDSALYLCASSLEARESHEQFFGPGTRLTVL.